The clone carrying this T cell receptor beta chain was counted once. What it binds is unknown. This record comes from a study of cytomegalovirus exposure and HLA in healthy donors. Study results and limitations: Sequencing likely produced, as an artifact, a cluster of highly shared sequence variants. Under in vitro conditions, three CMV-associated chains were confirmed as specific for CMV antigens. In a later analysis, about 17,000 TCR beta sequences were associated with HLA alleles at 0.05 false discovery rate. The classifier was said to identify cytomegalovirus status with high specificity and sensitivity.

The J segment lost 5 bases and the V segment lost 5 bases, leaving 8 bases of the junction unmatched. CDR3 length: 14 residues. The germline V gene has CDR1 MNHEY and CDR2 SVGAGI. The PCR was carried out with 60 Vbeta primers and 13 Jbeta primers. The protocol was immunoSEQ multiplex PCR, while the TCRdb copy is restricted to in-frame clones and leaves out a portion. Of under 200,000 clones listed, around three quarters are singletons. The receptor was derived from a man aged 40-55 years in good health and CMV-seronegative. This rearrangement joins TRBV6-5 to TRBJ2-7, with TRBD1 identical over 8 bases. What was sequenced was PBMCs. The chain's CDR3 is CASSRTDRVHEQYF. The CDR3 coding sequence is TGTGCCAGCAGTAGAACGGACAGGGTCCACGAGCAGTACTTC.